One TCR beta chain is described in this entry. The source of the sample is a study of technical replicates of blood from a few donors. The CDR3 is made up of 13 amino acids. Germline CDR1 reads GTSNPN; CDR2 reads SVGIG (reference sequence). With 5 bases removed from V and 0 bases from J, the gap between germline ends came to 11 bases. Clones were sequenced by immunoSEQ multiplex PCR, and TCRdb holds only the in-frame ones, with some missing. The sample has under 95,000 clones, approximately 94% seen once. This TCR was sampled from a human donor in good health. The source material was T cells isolated from PBMCs. The gene calls are TRBV30 and TRBJ2-7, with D perhaps matching TRBD2 (6 bases). The CDR3 DNA reads TGTGCCTGGGGGGGACTTTCCTCCTACGAGCAGTACTTC. This encodes CAWGGLSSYEQYF.